Below are 5 T cell receptor beta chains sequenced from a single sample in a study of OX40 agonist ivuxolimab in advanced cancers. The protocol used for the library was the immunoSEQ multiplex PCR assay. TCRdb took over this immuneACCESS table, retaining in-frame rearrangements with V and J assigned. Such tables are incomplete; in checked studies, under half of the missing clones stem from an unresolved V gene, and the remainder is unexplained. In this sample the table shows over 100,000 clones, around 93% of which occur a single time. The ten most abundant clones make up 0.15% to 0.17% of the sample. The material was CD4+ or CD8+ T cells sorted from blood, obtained in a trial of the OX40 agonist ivuxolimab. The receptors stem from an adult with an advanced solid tumor such as melanoma, head and neck, liver or kidney cancer.

The V and J genes are TRBV10-3 and TRBJ2-3, with D perhaps matching TRBD1 or TRBD2 (5 bases each). There are 12 residues in the CDR3. V lost 6 bases and J lost 13, with 17 bases in between. Germline loops: CDR1 ENHRY, CDR2 SYGVKD. In nucleotides, the CDR3 is TGTGCCATCAGCGAACCCGGGACCTCGGAGTATTTT. Residues: CAISEPGTSEYF.

The gene calls are TRBV30 and TRBJ2-1; 8 bases agree with TRBD2. The V gene end was trimmed by 5 bases and the J gene end by 10 bases; junction bases not matched to a gene: 16. This CDR3 region has 15 residues. CDR1 and CDR2 (germline): GTSNPN, SVGIG (reference sequence). Here the CDR3 reads CAWAPMRGVLGEQFF. The CDR3, as DNA: TGTGCCTGGGCCCCTATGCGGGGGGTTCTAGGGGAGCAGTTCTTC.

The rearrangement links TRBV27 to TRBJ2-4; the match to TRBD2 covers 12 bases. The germline V gene has CDR1 MNHEY and CDR2 SMNVEV (reference sequence). CDR3 length: 15 residues. J was trimmed by 0 bases and V by 9 bases; bases with no gene match: 3. The CDR3: CASRTSGVAKNIQYF. CDR3 nucleotides: TGTGCCAGTCGGACTAGCGGGGTAGCCAAAAACATTCAGTACTTC.

This sequence joins TRBV15 and TRBJ1-1; D remains unclear. This CDR3 has 14 residues. V was trimmed by 0 bases and J by 2 bases, leaving 7 bases between them. Germline assignment: CDR1 LNHNV and CDR2 YYDKDF (reference sequence). CDR3 DNA: TGTGCCACCAGCAGAGATACAATAAACACTGAAGCTTTCTTT. Protein product: CATSRDTINTEAFF.

This chain links TRBV10-3 with TRBJ1-5; D not certain. V was shortened by 3 bases and J by 1 base, with 4 bases between the two germline ends. Germline assignment: CDR1 ENHRY and CDR2 SYGVKD. The CDR3 is 13 residues long. The CDR3 DNA reads TGTGCCATCAGTGACCAGAGCAATCAGCCCCAGCATTTT. Amino acid sequence: CAISDQSNQPQHF.